This T cell receptor beta chain was profiled in a study of blood T cell repertoires in COVID-19. Study-wide background: PBMCs, B-cell-depleted T cells, or T cells provided the cDNA or gDNA that made up the material.

This table comes from immunoSEQ multiplex PCR, and its TCRdb copy is limited to in-frame clones, with some not included. The sample lists under 300,000 clones; about 82% were seen once. The CDR3 runs 15 residues. V lost 8 bases, J lost 6 bases, and 13 bases stayed unmatched. Germline values: CDR1 LNHDA, CDR2 SQIVND (reference sequence). The sequence derives from a man older than 75 with acute or convalescent COVID-19. The V gene is TRBV19, the J gene TRBJ1-5, with 7 bases fitting TRBD1. Sequenced material: peripheral blood. CDR3 sequence reads: CASGTEGLPGQPQHF. The DNA of the CDR3 is TGTGCCAGTGGGACAGAAGGACTCCCCGGTCAGCCCCAGCATTTT.